The subject of this entry is one T cell receptor (beta chain). Its cognate antigen has yet to be identified. The input lacks base qualities; no much larger clone sits a single base away. This record belongs to a study of CD8 T cells in Susac syndrome (dated by TCRdb to between 2018 and 2021). Regarding the study in general: The study used repertoire sequencing to test whether antigen drove CD8+ T cell activation and differentiation in Susac syndrome. Study-level results and caveats: The study acknowledged that relatively few individuals were included in the TCR sequencing and HLA analysis.

RNA was extracted with the RNeasy kit and roughly 0.45 to 1 ug was reverse transcribed using random hexamers. TCR beta CDR3 regions were amplified with the immunoSEQ multiplex PCR assay covering 54 Vbeta and 13 Jbeta segments. PCR amplification bias was corrected by using a synthetic template baseline for primer optimization and computational correction. The original pipeline was this. Reads were assigned to V, D and J genes according to IMGT and analyzed in immunoSEQ Analyzer, with only productive sequences retained. Clonality was calculated as one minus the Shannon entropy normalized by log2 of the number of productive unique sequences. For each patient and control, public and private clones were evaluated within the 100 most prevalent clones. Clones were defined as Susac-specific when absent from the healthy and MS cohorts, from approximately 1,100 published viral clones and from other ImmuneACCESS disease sequences. TCRdb trimmed the raw reads at Q25, called clones with MiXCR and kept productive beta chains. Every entry covers one CDR3 protein and lists the most common genes and DNA from its rows. For this entry, the V and J calls and clone size follow TCRdb and not the study's own pipeline. In this sample the table shows 150,000 to 200,000 distinct CDR3 sequences, roughly 94% of which occur a single time. The ten largest clonotypes hold about 0.1% of the sample.

Peripheral blood CD8+ and CD4+ T cells from healthy donors, Susac syndrome patients and multiple sclerosis patients were profiled using high-throughput TCR beta sequencing. Multiple sclerosis controls were treatment-naive patients with stable or active relapsing-remitting disease fulfilling revised McDonald criteria. CD8+ TEMRA cells were enriched by FACS, while bulk CD8+ and CD4+ T cells were purified by magnetic negative isolation. Blood was collected in EDTA tubes and processed within 24 hours, with PBMCs isolated through density gradient centrifugation. PBMCs intended for TCR sequencing were cryopreserved in liquid nitrogen and were subsequently thawed in a 37 degrees C water bath. A purity of at least 90% was achieved for sorted or isolated CD4+, CD8+ and CD8+ TEMRA cells. Material for sequencing was CD4+ T cells from PBMCs. This TCR derives from a human donor with multiple sclerosis.

The DNA is TGTGCCAGCAGCTCACAGGGATCCTACGAGCAGTACTTC. It specifies CASSSQGSYEQYF. The chain employs TRBV13 and TRBJ2-7; the D gene is perhaps TRBD1, on 6 matching bases. From a lookup of the germline V gene (reference sequence), CDR1 and CDR2 are PRHDT and FYEKMQ. Counted from cysteine to phenylalanine, this CDR3 has 13 amino acids. Only the CDR3 DNA stays, 39 bases, in frame from base 1. V is shortened by 4 bases, J by 1 base, and the region joining them spans 8 bases.